A selection of T cell receptor beta chains follows, all from one sample in a study of blood T cell repertoires in COVID-19. Sequencing used immunoSEQ multiplex PCR; TCRdb keeps in-frame clones, though not all of them. The sample consists of 200,000 to 300,000 clones, around 90% of them appearing once. The specimen was peripheral blood. The receptors derive from a human donor in a cohort sampled during active COVID-19. Each CDR3 is given without its conserved first and last residue.

TRBV5-4	TRBJ1-2	ASSPGGGNYGYT
TRBV4-3	TRBJ1-2	ASSLYGTGHYGYT
TRBV5-1	TRBJ2-3	ASSFSASTDTQY
TRBV6-1	TRBJ1-2	ASSEISTGQGYGYT
TRBV30	TRBJ1-1	AWSETAMNTEAF
TRBV4-1	TRBJ1-1	ASSQVRVHGEAF
TRBV6-2/TRBV6-3	TRBJ2-7	ASRPEAGPYEQY
TRBV10-2	TRBJ1-5	ASSDNWEDQPQH
TRBV9	TRBJ2-7	ASSARRDSAYEQY
TRBV2	TRBJ2-3	ASNEAPGQQY
TRBV7-9	TRBJ2-1	ASSLQGRGVYNEQF
TRBV3-1/TRBV3-2	TRBJ2-7	ASSQGVAGYEQY
TRBV27	TRBJ1-2	ASSFGQAYGYT
TRBV28	TRBJ2-3	ASLQGSTDTQY
TRBV4-3	TRBJ2-3	ASSQDAGTGEADTQY
TRBV5-1	TRBJ1-1	ASSRRDRAEAF
TRBV7-9	TRBJ1-2	ASSLGLDSLYGYT
TRBV25-1	TRBJ2-7	ASSDPTGSYEQY
TRBV18	TRBJ2-6	ASSPLIRTGAGANVLT
TRBV5-1	TRBJ1-2	ASSEGQSGYT
TRBV24-1	TRBJ2-7	ATSDGVRYEQY
TRBV9	TRBJ2-1	ASSVDSGRYYNEQF
TRBV28	TRBJ2-7	ASRAEDEQY
TRBV5-4	TRBJ1-2	ASSLGTGKNYGYT
TRBV7-9	TRBJ2-1	ASSPPGAGGAIVEQF
TRBV4-2	TRBJ1-2	ASSQDGGGYT
TRBV4-3	TRBJ2-1	ASSQASSGRGWGEQF
TRBV27	TRBJ2-6	ASSPVTGQGASSSGANVLT
TRBV30	TRBJ2-7	AWTFPGVEQY
TRBV18	TRBJ2-4	ASSPRTSGPVAKNIQY
TRBV3-1/TRBV3-2	TRBJ2-5	ASTTEGQGWETQY
TRBV4-1	TRBJ2-7	ASSQGGASYEQY
TRBV6-6	TRBJ1-2	ASSSDRGGNGYT
TRBV4-3	TRBJ2-5	ASSQEARETQY
TRBV28	TRBJ2-5	ASSRGGQETQY
TRBV10-2	TRBJ1-5	ASSDPAEPQH
TRBV7-3	TRBJ2-3	ASSSSGSKTDTQY
TRBV6-2/TRBV6-3	TRBJ2-1	ASSYLRGTPYNEQF
TRBV5-6	TRBJ1-4	ASSTAGRGSEKLF